Listed below are T cell receptor beta chains from one sample, sequenced in a study of Graves' ophthalmopathy and Graves' hyperthyroidism. MiXCR, applied by TCRdb to the multiplex PCR reads, yields one record per CDR3 protein. This sample carries over a million distinct CDR3 sequences, 35% to 40% of them seen once, and the ten largest clones take more than 9.5%. Material for sequencing was peripheral blood or thyroid tissue (not recorded which). These receptors all come from an adult man with Graves' hyperthyroidism. CDR3s include the opening cysteine and the closing phenylalanine or tryptophan. Each record gives: D gene, V gene, CDR3 length, clone size, J gene, CDR3 protein, CDR3 DNA. D genes are given only for firm matches. Rows may omit the clone size; those that give it use once, few, many or a size class.

>-|TRBV20-1|10|-|TRBJ2-6
CSAHRVGLTF
TGCAGTGCCCACAGGGTGGGCCTAACTTTC
>-|TRBV5-6|14|many|TRBJ1-1
CASSFIQSLRGAFF
TGTGCCAGCAGCTTTATACAGAGCCTTAGGGGAGCTTTCTTT
>-|TRBV11-2|14|many|TRBJ1-1
CASSFKGLGTEAFF
TGTGCCAGCAGCTTTAAGGGGCTGGGCACTGAAGCTTTCTTT
>-|TRBV20-1|14|many|TRBJ2-5
CSAVGPGNEETQYF
TGCAGTGCGGTGGGGCCAGGAAACGAAGAGACCCAGTACTTC
>-|TRBV12-3/TRBV12-4|16|many|TRBJ1-5
CASSQQQGLGNQPQHF
TGTGCCAGCAGCCAGCAACAGGGTTTAGGGAATCAGCCCCAGCATTTT
>-|TRBV20-1|14|many|TRBJ1-5
CSARDSSGNQPQHF
TGCAGTGCTAGAGATTCCTCAGGCAATCAGCCCCAGCATTTT
>-|TRBV10-3|16|few|TRBJ1-3
CASSYSLSPSGNTIYF
TGTGCCAGCAGTTACTCGTTGTCTCCCTCTGGAAACACCATATATTTT
>TRBD1|TRBV28|12|many|TRBJ1-5
CASTGGRQPQHF
TGTGCCAGCACAGGGGGCCGTCAGCCCCAGCATTTT
>-|TRBV11-3|13|few|TRBJ2-5
CASSPGREETQYF
TGTGCCAGCAGCCCCGGCAGGGAAGAGACCCAGTACTTC
>-|TRBV20-1|14|many|TRBJ2-7
CSAPGGGVAYEQYF
TGCAGTGCTCCTGGAGGGGGGGTCGCCTACGAGCAGTACTTC
>-|TRBV10-3|14|many|TRBJ1-3
CAISVERSGNTIYF
TGTGCCATCAGTGTTGAAAGATCTGGAAACACCATATATTTT
>-|TRBV6-5|16|many|TRBJ1-2
CASRRPGPSTNYGYTF
TGTGCCAGCAGGCGACCGGGACCCTCTACTAACTATGGCTACACCTTC
>-|TRBV25-1|13|-|TRBJ2-7
CASSSDKTYEQYF
TGTGCCAGCAGCTCGGACAAAACCTACGAGCAGTACTTC
>TRBD1|TRBV9|15|many|TRBJ1-2
CASSVAQTGDYGYTF
TGTGCCAGCAGCGTAGCCCAGACAGGGGACTATGGCTACACCTTC
>TRBD1|TRBV19|15|-|TRBJ1-6
CASSISGTGNSPLHF
TGTGCCAGTAGTATATCTGGGACAGGAAATTCACCCCTCCACTTT
>-|TRBV7-9|14|few|TRBJ1-1
CASSLSYRNQEAFF
TGTGCCAGCAGCCTCAGCTACCGGAACCAAGAAGCTTTCTTT
>-|TRBV4-2|15|few|TRBJ1-3
CASSQDTSSGNTIYF
TGTGCCAGCAGCCAAGATACAAGCTCTGGAAACACCATATATTTT
>-|TRBV5-1|14|-|TRBJ1-1
CASTSSGPDTEAFF
TGCGCCAGCACGTCGTCGGGGCCGGACACTGAAGCTTTCTTT
>TRBD2|TRBV7-2|12|-|TRBJ2-7
CASSLNGGRLYF
TGTGCCAGCAGCTTGAACGGCGGGAGGTTGTACTTC
>-|TRBV7-3|14|-|TRBJ2-1
CASSPIGSWNEQFF
TGTGCCAGCAGCCCCATAGGAAGTTGGAATGAGCAGTTCTTC
>-|TRBV12-3/TRBV12-4|14|-|TRBJ1-3
CASSRPNSGNTIYF
TGTGCCAGCAGTCGACCGAACTCTGGAAACACCATATATTTT
>-|TRBV6-5|13|few|TRBJ1-4
CASSGRHTALLFF
TGTGCCAGCAGCGGACGGCACACTGCTCTGCTGTTTTTT
>-|TRBV10-3|16|-|TRBJ2-2
CAISALTIANTGELFF
TGTGCCATCAGTGCCCTGACAATCGCGAACACCGGGGAGCTGTTTTTT
>-|TRBV29-1|11|-|TRBJ2-1
CSVGPGNEQFF
TGCAGCGTGGGACCTGGGAACGAGCAGTTCTTC
>-|TRBV25-1|13|-|TRBJ2-5
CASAPTMGETQYF
TGTGCCAGTGCCCCGACTATGGGGGAGACCCAGTACTTC
>TRBD2|TRBV18|16|few|TRBJ2-5
CASSLMRLAGEETQYF
TGTGCCAGCTCACTGATGCGACTAGCGGGAGAAGAGACCCAGTACTTC
>-|TRBV20-1|16|-|TRBJ1-6
CSAPRGGGYDNSPLHF
TGCAGTGCTCCGAGGGGGGGAGGATACGATAATTCACCCCTCCACTTT
>TRBD2|TRBV6-6|13|-|TRBJ2-5
CASSSSGAATQYF
TGTGCCAGCAGTTCTAGCGGGGCCGCGACCCAGTACTTC
>-|TRBV6-2/TRBV6-3|14|many|TRBJ1-1
CASTPNRINTEAFF
TGTGCCAGCACCCCCAACCGGATTAACACTGAAGCTTTCTTT
>-|TRBV11-2|13|many|TRBJ2-5
CASSLAQEETQYF
TGTGCCAGCAGCTTAGCACAAGAAGAGACCCAGTACTTC
>TRBD2|TRBV2|16|-|TRBJ2-5
CASSSSGGAVMETQYF
TGTGCCAGCAGTTCTAGCGGGGGGGCCGTTATGGAGACCCAGTACTTC
>-|TRBV20-1|14|many|TRBJ2-6
CSARGSSGANVLTF
TGCAGTGCTAGGGGGTCCTCTGGGGCCAACGTCCTGACTTTC
>-|TRBV29-1|12|-|TRBJ1-1
CSLRGLGTEAFF
TGCAGCTTAAGAGGGTTGGGCACTGAAGCTTTCTTT
>-|TRBV19|14|many|TRBJ2-2
CAIKRTANTGELFF
TGTGCCATAAAGAGGACAGCGAACACCGGGGAGCTGTTTTTT
>-|TRBV7-8|14|-|TRBJ2-2
CASRVPGTTGELFF
TGTGCCAGCAGAGTCCCGGGAACCACCGGGGAGCTGTTTTTT
>-|TRBV2|16|few|TRBJ1-2
CASSPQGRIPPNGYTF
TGTGCCAGCAGTCCCCAGGGCCGAATTCCCCCCAATGGCTACACCTTC
>TRBD1|TRBV7-6|10|few|TRBJ2-5
CASSLGTGGF
TGTGCCAGCAGCTTGGGGACAGGGGGTTTC
>TRBD1|TRBV19|16|few|TRBJ2-7
CASSLMTGALSYEQYF
TGTGCCAGTAGTCTCATGACAGGGGCGCTCTCCTACGAGCAGTACTTC
>-|TRBV11-2|16|few|TRBJ1-4
CASSLGRQMSDEKLFF
TGTGCCAGCAGCTTAGGTCGGCAGATGTCTGATGAAAAACTGTTTTTT
>-|TRBV30|13|-|TRBJ1-5
CAWSQTEYQPQHF
TGTGCCTGGAGTCAGACAGAGTATCAGCCCCAGCATTTT
>TRBD1|TRBV6-6|16|many|TRBJ2-7
CASSRKPGQGDYEQYF
TGTGCCAGCAGTCGCAAACCGGGACAGGGGGACTACGAGCAGTACTTC
>TRBD1|TRBV2|16|many|TRBJ2-2
CASSDRDRGSTGELFF
TGTGCCAGCAGTGATCGCGACAGGGGGTCCACCGGGGAGCTGTTTTTT
>TRBD1|TRBV6-6|14|many|TRBJ1-2
CASSETGRDYGYTF
TGTGCCAGCAGCGAGACAGGGCGAGACTATGGCTACACCTTC
>TRBD1|TRBV7-9|17|-|TRBJ1-5
CASSLVGGTGLYQPQHF
TGTGCCAGCAGCTTAGTTGGCGGGACAGGGCTCTATCAGCCCCAGCATTTT
>-|TRBV6-5|15|many|TRBJ1-4
CASSDQTRGSEKLFF
TGTGCCAGCAGTGACCAGACAAGGGGATCCGAAAAACTGTTTTTT
>TRBD1|TRBV11-2|15|many|TRBJ1-6
CASSTRQGETPPLHF
TGTGCCAGCAGCACAAGACAGGGGGAGACCCCACCCCTCCACTTT
>-|TRBV7-8|15|-|TRBJ2-2
CASSPGSRFTGELFF
TGTGCCAGCAGCCCCGGGTCCCGGTTCACCGGGGAGCTGTTTTTT
>-|TRBV7-2|15|many|TRBJ1-5
CASSLARWGGVPQHF
TGTGCCAGCAGCTTAGCTCGGTGGGGTGGAGTGCCCCAGCATTTT
>-|TRBV7-2|16|-|TRBJ2-7
CASSQPTETTNYEQYF
TGTGCCAGCAGCCAGCCGACGGAGACTACGAACTACGAGCAGTACTTC
>TRBD1|TRBV19|18|-|TRBJ1-5
CASSIFTGAGDSNQPQHF
TGTGCCAGTAGTATTTTTACAGGGGCGGGAGATAGCAATCAGCCCCAGCATTTT
>-|TRBV7-2|14|-|TRBJ1-2
CASSPHGGEDGYTF
TGTGCCAGCAGCCCCCATGGAGGGGAAGATGGCTACACCTTC
>-|TRBV30|13|-|TRBJ2-5
CAWSGGGLETQYF
TGTGCCTGGAGTGGAGGAGGGCTTGAGACCCAGTACTTC
>-|TRBV19|13|-|TRBJ2-7
CASSSRTLHEQYF
TGTGCCAGCAGTTCGCGGACTCTGCACGAGCAGTACTTC
>-|TRBV7-2|15|-|TRBJ1-1
CASSFRTSFNTEAFF
TGTGCCAGCAGCTTTAGGACATCTTTTAACACTGAAGCTTTCTTT
>-|TRBV19|16|few|TRBJ2-6
CASSTGSTSGANVLTF
TGTGCCAGTAGTACAGGGTCTACCTCTGGGGCCAACGTCCTGACTTTC